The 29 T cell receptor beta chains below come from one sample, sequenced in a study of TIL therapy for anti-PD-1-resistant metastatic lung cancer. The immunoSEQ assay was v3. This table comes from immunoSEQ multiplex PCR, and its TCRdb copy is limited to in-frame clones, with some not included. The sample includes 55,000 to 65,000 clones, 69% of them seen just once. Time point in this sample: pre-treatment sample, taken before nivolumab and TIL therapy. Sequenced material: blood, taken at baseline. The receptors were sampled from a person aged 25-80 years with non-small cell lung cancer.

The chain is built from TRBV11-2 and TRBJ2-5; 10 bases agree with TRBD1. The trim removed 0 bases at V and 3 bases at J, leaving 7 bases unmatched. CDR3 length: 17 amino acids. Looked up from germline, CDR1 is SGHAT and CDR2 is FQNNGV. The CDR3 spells CASSLEGFGTGEETQYF. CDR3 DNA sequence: TGTGCCAGCAGCTTAGAGGGGTTTGGGACAGGGGAAGAGACCCAGTACTTC.

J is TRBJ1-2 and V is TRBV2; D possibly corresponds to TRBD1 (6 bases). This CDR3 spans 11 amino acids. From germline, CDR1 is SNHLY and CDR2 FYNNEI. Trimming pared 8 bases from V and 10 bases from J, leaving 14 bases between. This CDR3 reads CASGRQEFYTF. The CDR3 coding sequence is TGTGCCAGCGGACGACAGGAGTTCTACACCTTC.

CDR3 in DNA: TGTGCCAGCAGTGAATGGGTAGCTAATGAAAAACTGTTTTTT. The encoded protein is CASSEWVANEKLFF. This chain connects TRBV2 to TRBJ1-4; D gene unclear. The ends were cut back, 2 bases at V and 3 bases at J, with 7 bases in the middle. The CDR3 sequence is 14 residues long. CDR1 SNHLY and CDR2 FYNNEI come from the germline V gene. Looking up the rest from reference TRBV2 and TRBJ1-4 gives the full variable domain: EPEVTQTPSHQVTQMGQEVILRCVPISNHLYFYWYRQILGQKVEFLVSFYNNEISEKSEIFDDQFSVERPDGSNFTLKIRSTKLEDSAMYFCASSEWVANEKLFFGSGTQLSVL.

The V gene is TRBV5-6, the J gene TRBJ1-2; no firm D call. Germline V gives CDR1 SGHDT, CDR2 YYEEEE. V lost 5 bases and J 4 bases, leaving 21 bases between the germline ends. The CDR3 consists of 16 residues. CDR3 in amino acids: CASSLGSAAGGYGYTF. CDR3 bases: TGTGCCAGCAGTCTGGGGTCGGCTGCTGGTGGCTATGGCTACACCTTC.

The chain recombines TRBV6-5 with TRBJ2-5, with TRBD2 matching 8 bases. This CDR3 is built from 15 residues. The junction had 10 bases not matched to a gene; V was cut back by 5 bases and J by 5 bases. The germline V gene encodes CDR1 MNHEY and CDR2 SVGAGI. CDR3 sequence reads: CASSRIAGPRETQYF. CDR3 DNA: TGTGCCAGCAGTCGAATAGCGGGGCCGCGGGAGACCCAGTACTTC.

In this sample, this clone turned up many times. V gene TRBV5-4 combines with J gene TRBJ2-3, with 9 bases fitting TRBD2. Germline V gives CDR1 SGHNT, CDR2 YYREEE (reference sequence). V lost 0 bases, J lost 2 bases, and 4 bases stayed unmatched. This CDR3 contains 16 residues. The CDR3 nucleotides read TGTGCCAGCAGCTTGGGTGGGACTAGCCACACAGATACGCAGTATTTT. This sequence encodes CASSLGGTSHTDTQYF.

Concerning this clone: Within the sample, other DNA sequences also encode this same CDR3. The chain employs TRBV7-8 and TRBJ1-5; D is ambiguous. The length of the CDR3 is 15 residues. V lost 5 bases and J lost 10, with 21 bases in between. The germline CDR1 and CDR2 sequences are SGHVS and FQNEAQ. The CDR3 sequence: CASSPDLPGGQPQHF. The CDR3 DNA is TGTGCCAGCAGCCCCGACCTTCCCGGTGGTCAACCCCAGCATTTT.

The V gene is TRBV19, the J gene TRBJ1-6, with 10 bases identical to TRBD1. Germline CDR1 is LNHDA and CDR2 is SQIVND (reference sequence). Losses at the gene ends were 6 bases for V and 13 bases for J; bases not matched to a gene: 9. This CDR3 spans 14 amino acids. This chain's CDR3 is CASSAGTGAGPLHF. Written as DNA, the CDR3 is TGTGCCAGTAGCGCCGGGACAGGGGCAGGGCCCCTCCACTTT.

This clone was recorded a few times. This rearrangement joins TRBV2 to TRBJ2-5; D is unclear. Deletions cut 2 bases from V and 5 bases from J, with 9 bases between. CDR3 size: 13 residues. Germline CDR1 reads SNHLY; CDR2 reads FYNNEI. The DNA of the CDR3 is TGTGCCAGCAGTGAAATAGGAGCGGAGACCCAGTACTTC. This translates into CASSEIGAETQYF.

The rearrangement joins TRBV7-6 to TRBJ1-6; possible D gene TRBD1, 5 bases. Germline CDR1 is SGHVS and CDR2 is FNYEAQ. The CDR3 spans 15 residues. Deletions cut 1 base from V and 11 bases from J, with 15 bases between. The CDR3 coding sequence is TGTGCCAGCAGCTTAGGAGCAGGGCCTGGAACACCCCTCCACTTT. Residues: CASSLGAGPGTPLHF.

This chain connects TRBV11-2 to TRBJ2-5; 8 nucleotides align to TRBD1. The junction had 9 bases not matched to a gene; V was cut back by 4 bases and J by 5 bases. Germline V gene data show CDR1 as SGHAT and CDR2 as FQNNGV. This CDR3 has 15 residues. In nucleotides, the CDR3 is TGTGCCAGCAGCTCACCCGACAGGGGAGAGGAGACCCAGTACTTC. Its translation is CASSSPDRGEETQYF. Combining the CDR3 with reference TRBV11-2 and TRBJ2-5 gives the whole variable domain EAGVAQSPRYKIIEKRQSVAFWCNPISGHATLYWYQQILGQGPKLLIQFQNNGVVDDSQLPKDRFSAERLKGVDSTLKIQPAKLEDSAVYLCASSSPDRGEETQYFGPGTRLLVL.

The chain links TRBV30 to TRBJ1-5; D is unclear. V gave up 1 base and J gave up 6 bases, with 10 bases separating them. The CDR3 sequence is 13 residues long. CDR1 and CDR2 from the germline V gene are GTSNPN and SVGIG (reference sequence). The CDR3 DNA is TGTGCCTGGAGTGGGGAGGGCATTCAGCCCCAGCATTTT. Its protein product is CAWSGEGIQPQHF.

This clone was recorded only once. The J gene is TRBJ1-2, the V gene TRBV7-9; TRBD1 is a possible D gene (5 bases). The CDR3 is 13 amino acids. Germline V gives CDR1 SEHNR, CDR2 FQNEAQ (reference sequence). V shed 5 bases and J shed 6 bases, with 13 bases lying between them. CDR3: CASSPARAHGYTF. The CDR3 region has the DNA TGTGCCAGCAGCCCCGCCAGGGCCCATGGCTACACCTTC.

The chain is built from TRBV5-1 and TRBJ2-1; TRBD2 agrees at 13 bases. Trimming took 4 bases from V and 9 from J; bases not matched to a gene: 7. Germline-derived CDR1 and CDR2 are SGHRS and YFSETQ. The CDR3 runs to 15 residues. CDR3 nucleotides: TGCGCCAGCAGCACAGGACTAGCGGGAGTGGCTGAGCAGTTCTTC. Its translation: CASSTGLAGVAEQFF.

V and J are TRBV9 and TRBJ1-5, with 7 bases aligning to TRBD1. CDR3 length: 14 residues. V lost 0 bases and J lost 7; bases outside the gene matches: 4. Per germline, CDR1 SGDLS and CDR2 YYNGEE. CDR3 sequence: CASSVDLTGQPQHF. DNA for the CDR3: TGTGCCAGCAGCGTAGACTTGACAGGGCAGCCCCAGCATTTT.

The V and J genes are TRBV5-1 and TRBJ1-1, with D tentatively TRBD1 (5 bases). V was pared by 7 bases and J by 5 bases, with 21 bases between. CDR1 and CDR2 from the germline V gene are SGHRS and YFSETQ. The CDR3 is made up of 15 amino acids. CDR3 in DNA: TGCGCCAGCTTCTATTCCGGGACGGGGGGAACTGAAGCTTTCTTT. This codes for CASFYSGTGGTEAFF.

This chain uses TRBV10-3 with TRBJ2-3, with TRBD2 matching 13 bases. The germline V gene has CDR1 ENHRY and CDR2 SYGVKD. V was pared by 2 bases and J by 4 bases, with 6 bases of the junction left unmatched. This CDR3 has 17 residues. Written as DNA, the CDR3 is TGTGCCATCAGTGAGAGGACTAGCGGGAGTGGGGCAGATACGCAGTATTTT. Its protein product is CAISERTSGSGADTQYF.

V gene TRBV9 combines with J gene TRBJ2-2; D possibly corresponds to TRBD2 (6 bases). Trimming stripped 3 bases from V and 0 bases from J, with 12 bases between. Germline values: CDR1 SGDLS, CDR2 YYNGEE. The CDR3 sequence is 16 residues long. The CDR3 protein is CASSDRRLANTGELFF. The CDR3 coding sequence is TGTGCCAGCAGCGACCGGCGACTAGCGAACACCGGGGAGCTGTTTTTT. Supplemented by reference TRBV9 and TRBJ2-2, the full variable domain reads DSGVTQTPKHLITATGQRVTLRCSPRSGDLSVYWYQQSLDQGLQFLIQYYNGEERAKGNILERFSAQQFPDLHSELNLSSLELGDSALYFCASSDRRLANTGELFFGEGSRLTVL.

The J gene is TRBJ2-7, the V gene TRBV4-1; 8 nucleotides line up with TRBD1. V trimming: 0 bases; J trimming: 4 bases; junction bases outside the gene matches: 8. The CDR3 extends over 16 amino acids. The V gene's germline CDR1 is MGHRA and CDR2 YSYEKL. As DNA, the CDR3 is TGCGCCAGCAGCCAAGATGCGGGGACAGGCATGTACGAGCAGTACTTC. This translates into CASSQDAGTGMYEQYF.

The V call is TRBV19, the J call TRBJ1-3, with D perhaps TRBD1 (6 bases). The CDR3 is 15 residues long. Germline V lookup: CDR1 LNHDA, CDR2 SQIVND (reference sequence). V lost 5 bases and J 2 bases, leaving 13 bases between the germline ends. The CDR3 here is CASSRTGGPGNTIYF. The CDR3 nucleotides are TGTGCCAGTAGTCGAACGGGGGGCCCTGGAAACACCATATATTTT. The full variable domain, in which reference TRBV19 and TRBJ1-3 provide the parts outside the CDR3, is DGGITQSPKYLFRKEGQNVTLSCEQNLNHDAMYWYRQDPGQGLRLIYYSQIVNDFQKGDIAEGYSVSREKKESFPLTVTSAQKNPTAFYLCASSRTGGPGNTIYFGEGSWLTVV.

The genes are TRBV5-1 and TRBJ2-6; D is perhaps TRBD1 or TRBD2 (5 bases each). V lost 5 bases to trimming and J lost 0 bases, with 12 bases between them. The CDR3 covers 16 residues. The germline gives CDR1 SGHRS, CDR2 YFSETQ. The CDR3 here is CASRGGGNSGANVLTF. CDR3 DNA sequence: TGCGCCAGCAGAGGTGGGGGAAACTCTGGGGCCAACGTCCTGACTTTC.

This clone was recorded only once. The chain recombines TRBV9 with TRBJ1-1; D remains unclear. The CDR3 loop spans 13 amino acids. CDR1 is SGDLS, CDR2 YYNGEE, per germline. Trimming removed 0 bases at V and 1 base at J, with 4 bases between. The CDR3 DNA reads TGTGCCAGCAGCGTAGAAGGGAACACTGAAGCTTTCTTT. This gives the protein CASSVEGNTEAFF.

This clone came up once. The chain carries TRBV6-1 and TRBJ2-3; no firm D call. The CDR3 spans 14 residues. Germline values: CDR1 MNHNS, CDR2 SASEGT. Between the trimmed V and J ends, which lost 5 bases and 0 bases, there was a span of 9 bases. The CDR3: CASSITLSTDTQYF. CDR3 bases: TGTGCCAGCAGTATCACACTCAGCACAGATACGCAGTATTTT.

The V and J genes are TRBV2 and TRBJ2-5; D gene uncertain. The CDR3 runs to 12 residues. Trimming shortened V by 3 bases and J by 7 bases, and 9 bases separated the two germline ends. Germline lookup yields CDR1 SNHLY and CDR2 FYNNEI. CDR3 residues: CASSDFLGTQYF. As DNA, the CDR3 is TGTGCCAGCAGTGATTTTCTCGGGACCCAGTACTTC. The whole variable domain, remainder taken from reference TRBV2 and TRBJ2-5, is EPEVTQTPSHQVTQMGQEVILRCVPISNHLYFYWYRQILGQKVEFLVSFYNNEISEKSEIFDDQFSVERPDGSNFTLKIRSTKLEDSAMYFCASSDFLGTQYFGPGTRLLVL.

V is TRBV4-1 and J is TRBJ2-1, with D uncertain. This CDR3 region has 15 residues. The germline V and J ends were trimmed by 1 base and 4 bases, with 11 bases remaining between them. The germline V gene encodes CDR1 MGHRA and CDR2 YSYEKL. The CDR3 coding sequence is TGCGCCAGCAGCCAAGGGTTTCAGATATACAATGAGCAGTTCTTC. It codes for CASSQGFQIYNEQFF.

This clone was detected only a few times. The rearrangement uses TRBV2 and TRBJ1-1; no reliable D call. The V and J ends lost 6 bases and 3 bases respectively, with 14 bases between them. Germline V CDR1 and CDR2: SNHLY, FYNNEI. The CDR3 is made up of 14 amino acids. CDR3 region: CASSRLEAYTEAFF. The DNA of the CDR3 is TGTGCCAGCAGCCGACTTGAGGCGTACACTGAAGCTTTCTTT.

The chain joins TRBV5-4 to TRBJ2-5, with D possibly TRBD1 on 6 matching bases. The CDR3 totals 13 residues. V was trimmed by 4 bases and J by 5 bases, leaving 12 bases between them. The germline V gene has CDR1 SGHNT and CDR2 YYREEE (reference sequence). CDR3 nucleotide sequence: TGTGCCAGCAGCCCCAGGGGACGCGAGACCCAGTACTTC. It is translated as CASSPRGRETQYF. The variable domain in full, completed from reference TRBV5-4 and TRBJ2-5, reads ETGVTQSPTHLIKTRGQQVTLRCSSQSGHNTVSWYQQALGQGPQFIFQYYREEENGRGNFPPRFSGLQFPNYSSELNVNALELDDSALYLCASSPRGRETQYFGPGTRLLVL.

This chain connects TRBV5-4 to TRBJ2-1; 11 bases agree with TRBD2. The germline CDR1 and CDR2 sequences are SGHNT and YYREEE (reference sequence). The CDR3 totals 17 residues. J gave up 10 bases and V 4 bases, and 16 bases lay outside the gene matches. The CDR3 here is CASSPDPTSGIAGEQFF. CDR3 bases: TGTGCCAGCAGCCCAGACCCGACTAGCGGGATAGCCGGAGAGCAGTTCTTC.

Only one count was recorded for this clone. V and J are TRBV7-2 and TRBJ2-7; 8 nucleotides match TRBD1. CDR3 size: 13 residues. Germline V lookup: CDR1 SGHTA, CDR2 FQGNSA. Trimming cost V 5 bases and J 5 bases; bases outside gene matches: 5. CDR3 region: CASSPDRVNEQYF. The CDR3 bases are TGTGCCAGCAGCCCGGACAGGGTCAACGAGCAGTACTTC.